This is a list of T cell receptor beta chains from one sample in a study of neurological immune-mediated disorders. TCRdb re-analysed the 5' RACE reads in MiXCR, keeping a single row per CDR3 protein. The table lists about 95,000 distinct CDR3 sequences, 3.5% to 4% of them singletons. The source material was PBMCs. The origin of the receptors is a woman aged 18-29 years with multiple sclerosis. Both conserved end residues are trimmed from each CDR3. D genes are given only for firm matches.

TRBV28	TRBJ2-1	10	-	ATQVDAAEQF
TRBV20-1	TRBJ2-7	14	TRBD2	SADHRTSGSTYEQY
TRBV29-1	TRBJ2-7	9	-	SVAVYDEQY
TRBV20-1	TRBJ1-2	10	-	SASTGSDGYT
TRBV20-1	TRBJ1-2	12	-	SARGAENDYGYT
TRBV20-1	TRBJ1-5	11	-	SAQTGVNQPQH
TRBV6-5	TRBJ2-7	12	-	ASSDGGTSYEQY
TRBV12-3/TRBV12-4	TRBJ1-5	13	TRBD1	ASRPGQGRLQPQH
TRBV11-2	TRBJ2-5	11	-	ASSPTMQETQY
TRBV20-1	TRBJ1-5	13	-	SARDRYSRREPQH
TRBV29-1	TRBJ2-2	11	TRBD1	TAGQANTGELF
TRBV20-1	TRBJ2-7	12	TRBD1	SAMSDRGSYEQY
TRBV20-1	TRBJ1-6	14	-	SARDAGTAANSPLH
TRBV7-2	TRBJ2-5	12	-	ASSPRTYQETQY
TRBV30	TRBJ2-5	9	TRBD1	AWSLDRQKY
TRBV20-1	TRBJ2-3	15	TRBD2	SAPKGPSGRASDTQY
TRBV29-1	TRBJ2-7	11	-	SVVGTDSYEQY
TRBV28	TRBJ2-7	14	-	ASSSPTGHTIYEQY
TRBV20-1	TRBJ2-3	12	-	SARGGWGTDTQY
TRBV5-1	TRBJ1-2	11	-	ASSPPTGYGYT
TRBV27	TRBJ1-2	12	-	ASALGGASHGYT
TRBV10-3	TRBJ2-5	17	TRBD2	AISESTSGAGPSAGTQY
TRBV4-2	TRBJ1-1	15	TRBD1	ASSQDQFRAGGTEAF
TRBV5-1	TRBJ2-5	12	-	ASSLGTVGETQY
TRBV27	TRBJ1-5	12	-	ASSLNDPREPQH
TRBV7-9	TRBJ2-3	13	-	ASSLAGRSTDTQY
TRBV5-6	TRBJ2-1	11	-	ASSRERRNEQF
TRBV11-2	TRBJ2-7	13	-	ASSFIGTYSYEQY
TRBV11-2	TRBJ2-5	13	-	ASSLRTTPGETQY
TRBV4-2	TRBJ2-1	14	TRBD2	ASSQDRASGSDEQF